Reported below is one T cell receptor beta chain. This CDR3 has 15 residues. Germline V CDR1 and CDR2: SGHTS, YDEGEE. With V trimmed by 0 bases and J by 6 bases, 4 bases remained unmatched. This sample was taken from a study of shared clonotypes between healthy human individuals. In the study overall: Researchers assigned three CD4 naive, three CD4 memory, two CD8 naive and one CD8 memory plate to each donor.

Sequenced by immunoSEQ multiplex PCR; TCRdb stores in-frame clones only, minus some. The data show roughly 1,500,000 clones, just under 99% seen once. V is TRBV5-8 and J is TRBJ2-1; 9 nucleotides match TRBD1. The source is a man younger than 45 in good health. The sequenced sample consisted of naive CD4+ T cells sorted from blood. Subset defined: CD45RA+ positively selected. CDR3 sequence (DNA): TGTGCCAGCAGCTTGGGGCCGGGACAGGGCAATGAGCAGTTCTTC. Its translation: CASSLGPGQGNEQFF. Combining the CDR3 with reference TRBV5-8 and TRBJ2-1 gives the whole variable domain EAGVTQSPTHLIKTRGQQATLRCSPISGHTSVYWYQQALGLGLQFLLWYDEGEERNRGNFPPRFSGRQFPNYSSELNVNALELEDSALYLCASSLGPGQGNEQFFGPGTRLTVL.